This T cell receptor beta chain was found in a study of CD8+ T cells in alopecia areata. Study results and caveats: Sequences from scalp samples also cover resident alphabeta T cells of normal skin.

This CDR3 region has 15 residues. J gave up 6 bases and V 1 base, and 2 bases lay outside the gene matches. Germline V lookup: CDR1 SGHTA, CDR2 FQGNSA. This clone occurred once. The antigen remains unidentified. As the sequencing template, cDNA was produced by extracting RNA and reverse transcribing it. Assay: immunoSEQ multiplex PCR; the TCRdb copy retains only in-frame clones and omits some. The data contain over 200,000 clones, about 53% of them singletons. Samples from alopecia areata patients were lesional scalp punch biopsies and peripheral blood. Separation by sorting yielded CD4+ and CD8+ T cells from PBMCs.

The receptor's source is a human donor with alopecia areata. The sample in question was CD4+ T cells sorted from blood, obtained at week 0. The V gene is TRBV7-2, the J gene TRBJ2-1, with 11 bases matching TRBD2. As DNA, the CDR3 is TGTGCCAGCAGCTTAGGGCTAGCGGGAGGCAATGAGCAGTTCTTC. Protein: CASSLGLAGGNEQFF.